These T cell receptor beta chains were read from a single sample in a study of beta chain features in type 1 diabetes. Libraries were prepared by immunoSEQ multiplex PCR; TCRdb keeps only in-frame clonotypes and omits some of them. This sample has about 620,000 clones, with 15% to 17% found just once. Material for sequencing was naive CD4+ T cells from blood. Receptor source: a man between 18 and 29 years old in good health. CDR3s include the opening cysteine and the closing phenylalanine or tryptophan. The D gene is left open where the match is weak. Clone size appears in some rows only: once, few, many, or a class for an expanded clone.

DNA: TGCGCCAGCAGCCAAGATACGGGTCTAGCAGGGGATACGCAGTATTTT
CDR3: CASSQDTGLAGDTQYF
D: NA
J: TRBJ2-3
size: NA
V: TRBV4-3

DNA: TGTGCCAGCAGTGAAACAGGGGGCGGTTATCGCAATCAGCCCCAGCATTTT
CDR3: CASSETGGGYRNQPQHF
D: TRBD1
J: TRBJ1-5
size: few
V: TRBV6-1

DNA: TGTGCCAGCAGCGTAGAGCCAGCTTCCTACGAGCAGTACTTC
CDR3: CASSVEPASYEQYF
D: NA
J: TRBJ2-7
size: NA
V: TRBV9

DNA: TGTGCCAGCAGTTCACCATCGGTCGGGGCCTCCAATCAGCCCCAGCATTTT
CDR3: CASSSPSVGASNQPQHF
D: NA
J: TRBJ1-5
size: NA
V: TRBV28

DNA: TGTGCCAGCAGCGCGGACACACAGAATTCTGAAGCTTTCTTT
CDR3: CASSADTQNSEAFF
D: NA
J: TRBJ1-1
size: few
V: TRBV9

DNA: TGTGCCAGCAGCTTAGGCGCAGGGATAAATTATAATTCACCCCTCCACTTT
CDR3: CASSLGAGINYNSPLHF
D: NA
J: TRBJ1-6
size: NA
V: TRBV7-9

DNA: TGTGCCAGCAGTTACTGGGGAACCGGGCCCACTGAAGCTTTCTTT
CDR3: CASSYWGTGPTEAFF
D: NA
J: TRBJ1-1
size: NA
V: TRBV6-5

DNA: TGTGCCAGCAGCGTATTCCCAGGGGCGGAAGAGACCCAGTACTTC
CDR3: CASSVFPGAEETQYF
D: NA
J: TRBJ2-5
size: NA
V: TRBV9

DNA: TGTGCCAGCAGTTTATACGGGGACCAAATCTTCAATGAAAAACTGTTTTTT
CDR3: CASSLYGDQIFNEKLFF
D: NA
J: TRBJ1-4
size: few
V: TRBV27

DNA: TGTGCCAGCAGTTTACTCGTGGGGGAGCAGTACTTC
CDR3: CASSLLVGEQYF
D: NA
J: TRBJ2-7
size: NA
V: TRBV28

DNA: TGTGCCAGCAGGCAGGACCTCTCTGGAAACACCATATATTTT
CDR3: CASRQDLSGNTIYF
D: NA
J: TRBJ1-3
size: few
V: TRBV25-1

DNA: TGTGCCAGCAGTTTTCCGGGACAGGGCCCCTACAATGAGCAGTTCTTC
CDR3: CASSFPGQGPYNEQFF
D: TRBD1
J: TRBJ2-1
size: NA
V: TRBV28

DNA: TGTGCCAGCAGTTACCGGGACAGGGGCTACGAGCAGTACTTC
CDR3: CASSYRDRGYEQYF
D: TRBD1
J: TRBJ2-7
size: NA
V: TRBV6-5

DNA: TGTGCCATCAGCGGGACTAGACAAGAGACCCAGTACTTC
CDR3: CAISGTRQETQYF
D: TRBD2
J: TRBJ2-5
size: few
V: TRBV6-1

DNA: TGTGCCAGCAGCCACGACAGGGGTAGCAATCAGCCCCAGCATTTT
CDR3: CASSHDRGSNQPQHF
D: TRBD1
J: TRBJ1-5
size: few
V: TRBV7-2

DNA: TGCGCCAGCAGCTTGCTGCACCCGGAGACCCAGTACTTC
CDR3: CASSLLHPETQYF
D: NA
J: TRBJ2-5
size: NA
V: TRBV5-1

DNA: TGTGCCAGCAGCTTACGGCGAAAACTGTTTTTT
CDR3: CASSLRRKLFF
D: NA
J: TRBJ1-4
size: NA
V: TRBV7-9

DNA: TGTGCCAGCCAGGACAGGGGAAGGTACGAGCAGTACTTC
CDR3: CASQDRGRYEQYF
D: TRBD1
J: TRBJ2-7
size: once
V: TRBV5-6

DNA: TGTGCCAGCAGCTTAGGGCAGGGTCTATCTCAGCCCCAGCATTTT
CDR3: CASSLGQGLSQPQHF
D: NA
J: TRBJ1-5
size: NA
V: TRBV7-2

DNA: TGTGCCAGCAGATCGGGCTGGACGGCCGGGGAGCTGTTTTTT
CDR3: CASRSGWTAGELFF
D: NA
J: TRBJ2-2
size: NA
V: TRBV5-6

DNA: TGTGCCAGCAGTCCACAGGGGAGAAGCACAGATACGCAGTATTTT
CDR3: CASSPQGRSTDTQYF
D: TRBD1
J: TRBJ2-3
size: few
V: TRBV6-5

DNA: TGCGCCAGCAGCTTTACAGGTTCGAACACTGAAGCTTTCTTT
CDR3: CASSFTGSNTEAFF
D: NA
J: TRBJ1-1
size: NA
V: TRBV5-1

DNA: TGCGCCAGCAGCCAAGAAAAGTGGCCGTTCTCCCACGAGCAGTACTTC
CDR3: CASSQEKWPFSHEQYF
D: NA
J: TRBJ2-7
size: few
V: TRBV4-1

DNA: TGTGCCAGCGGTAATAGCGGGAGTTACGAGCAGTACTTC
CDR3: CASGNSGSYEQYF
D: TRBD2
J: TRBJ2-7
size: few
V: TRBV7-2

DNA: TGCGCCAGCAGCACAGGGGGCGCTAGCGGCTACTCCTACAATGAGCAGTTCTTC
CDR3: CASSTGGASGYSYNEQFF
D: TRBD1
J: TRBJ2-1
size: few
V: TRBV5-1

DNA: TGTGCCAGTAGTCCACGCGGACACCTTGGACCTTTCTTT
CDR3: CASSPRGHLGPFF
D: NA
J: TRBJ1-1
size: few
V: TRBV19

DNA: TGTGCCGGCGGACAGGGTCGGTACGAGCAGTACTTC
CDR3: CAGGQGRYEQYF
D: TRBD1
J: TRBJ2-7
size: NA
V: TRBV28

DNA: TGTGCCAGCAGCCAACGGCAGGGGCACACCGGGGAGCTGTTTTTT
CDR3: CASSQRQGHTGELFF
D: NA
J: TRBJ2-2
size: NA
V: TRBV14

DNA: TGTGCCAGTAGTAGTGGGACAACTCCCCGGTACAATGAGCAGTTCTTC
CDR3: CASSSGTTPRYNEQFF
D: NA
J: TRBJ2-1
size: NA
V: TRBV19

DNA: TGTGCCAGCAGTGAAACAGGGGCTAAGTACGAGCAGTACTTC
CDR3: CASSETGAKYEQYF
D: TRBD1
J: TRBJ2-7
size: few
V: TRBV25-1

DNA: TGCGCCAGCAGCTCTAGCGGTCTTCCCTACGAGCAGTACTTC
CDR3: CASSSSGLPYEQYF
D: TRBD2
J: TRBJ2-7
size: NA
V: TRBV5-1

DNA: TGTGCCAGCAGCGCGGGACAGAGCTCCTACAATGAGCAGTTCTTC
CDR3: CASSAGQSSYNEQFF
D: TRBD1
J: TRBJ2-1
size: NA
V: TRBV9

DNA: TGTGCCAGCAGCCAGGACGGGACTCATTATGGCTACACCTTC
CDR3: CASSQDGTHYGYTF
D: NA
J: TRBJ1-2
size: NA
V: TRBV7-9

DNA: TGCGCCAGCAGTTCCGGACAGGGGAGAGAGACCCAGTACTTC
CDR3: CASSSGQGRETQYF
D: TRBD1
J: TRBJ2-5
size: few
V: TRBV5-1

DNA: TGTGCCAGCAGCACTAGTACCAGCAATCAGCCCCAGCATTTT
CDR3: CASSTSTSNQPQHF
D: NA
J: TRBJ1-5
size: NA
V: TRBV7-9

DNA: TGTGCCAGCCCCACGGGGAGGGATATGAACACTGAAGCTTTCTTT
CDR3: CASPTGRDMNTEAFF
D: NA
J: TRBJ1-1
size: NA
V: TRBV6-1

DNA: TGTGCTAGCAGCTTAGGTATTTCGGCGGGCACAGATACGCAGTATTTT
CDR3: CASSLGISAGTDTQYF
D: NA
J: TRBJ2-3
size: few
V: TRBV7-7

DNA: TGTGCCAGCTCATCTAGCGGCTCCTACGAGCAGTACTTC
CDR3: CASSSSGSYEQYF
D: TRBD2
J: TRBJ2-7
size: few
V: TRBV18

DNA: TGTGCCAGCAGTACCTTCGGGACAGGAAACACCATATATTTT
CDR3: CASSTFGTGNTIYF
D: NA
J: TRBJ1-3
size: few
V: TRBV4-2

DNA: TGTGCCACTCAGGGGACCGGGGAGCTGTTTTTT
CDR3: CATQGTGELFF
D: NA
J: TRBJ2-2
size: NA
V: TRBV10-3

DNA: TGCCTCACAGGGGGGTATGGCTACACCTTC
CDR3: CLTGGYGYTF
D: TRBD1
J: TRBJ1-2
size: NA
V: TRBV20-1

DNA: TGTGCCAGCAGAAGACAGGGGGCCTACGAGCAGTACTTC
CDR3: CASRRQGAYEQYF
D: TRBD1
J: TRBJ2-7
size: NA
V: TRBV28